A single sample gave rise to the 9 T cell receptor beta chains below, sequenced in a study of T cells after yellow fever vaccination. Each CDR3 protein gets one entry after TCRdb re-called the 5' RACE reads with MiXCR. The sample shows 150,000 to 200,000 distinct CDR3 sequences, around 9.7% of them seen only once. The material was CD8+ T cells sorted from PBMCs, obtained 45 days after the yellow fever booster vaccination. The source of these receptors is a young man who received the YFV17D yellow fever vaccine.

This clonotype was counted between two and nine times. The rearrangement uses TRBV12-3 or TRBV12-4 and TRBJ1-5; 7 bases align to TRBD1. Trimming at V came to 6 bases and at J to 1 base, leaving 6 bases not matched to a gene. CDR3 length equals 15 residues. CDR3 region: CASREQGSSNQPQHF. The CDR3 DNA reads TGTGCCAGCAGGGAACAGGGGAGCAGCAATCAGCCCCAGCATTTT.

Many counts were recorded for this clonotype. V is TRBV7-9 and J is TRBJ2-7; 7 bases align to TRBD1. V lost 5 bases to trimming and J lost 5 bases; unmatched junction nucleotides: 12. CDR3 size: 15 residues. Per germline, CDR1 SEHNR and CDR2 FQNEAQ (reference sequence). CDR3 sequence (DNA): TGTGCCAGCAGCCACTTAACAGGGGACCTCAACGAGCAGTACTTC. Amino acids: CASSHLTGDLNEQYF.

The chain couples TRBV27 to TRBJ2-7, with D perhaps being TRBD1 or TRBD2 (5 bases each). Germline V gives CDR1 MNHEY, CDR2 SMNVEV (reference sequence). V lost 6 bases, J lost 2 bases, and 14 bases lay in between. The CDR3 has 14 residues. The CDR3 region is CASRPGRTTYEQYF. CDR3 coding DNA: TGTGCCAGCAGGCCGGGACGGACCACCTACGAGCAGTACTTC.

V and J are TRBV5-5 and TRBJ2-7; D might be TRBD1 or TRBD2, each matching 5 bases. Germline lookup yields CDR1 SGHKS and CDR2 YYEKEE (reference sequence). The CDR3 consists of 16 residues. V was trimmed by 4 bases and J by 0 bases, leaving 17 bases between them. The chain's CDR3 is CASSQSGTASSYEQYV. DNA of the CDR3: TGTGCCAGCAGCCAGTCCGGGACGGCGAGCTCCTACGAGCAGTACGTC.

In this sample, this clonotype turned up a few times. The genes are TRBV11-2 and TRBJ2-1; possible D gene TRBD1, 6 bases. Trimming took off 1 base at V and 3 bases at J, with 13 bases between the two ends. Looked up from germline, CDR1 is SGHAT and CDR2 is FQNNGV. This CDR3 contains 16 residues. The CDR3 nucleotides are TGTGCCAGCAGCTTAGGGGGGCTCCGCCTCTACAATGAGCAGTTCTTC. This encodes CASSLGGLRLYNEQFF.

This chain connects TRBV7-6 to TRBJ2-5, with D possibly called TRBD1 or TRBD2 (5 bases each). V gave up 4 bases and J gave up 5 bases, with 14 bases separating them. Germline CDR1 reads SGHVS; CDR2 reads FNYEAQ. CDR3 length equals 14 residues. CDR3 sequence: CASSSGALTETQYF. In DNA form, the CDR3 reads TGTGCCAGCAGCTCCGGGGCCCTGACGGAGACCCAGTACTTC.

This clonotype was counted only a few times. The V gene is TRBV5-6, the J gene TRBJ2-2; unclear D gene. V was trimmed by 4 bases and J by 7 bases, leaving 8 bases between them. The germline V gene has CDR1 SGHDT and CDR2 YYEEEE. This CDR3 has 12 residues. The CDR3 sequence: CASSLGFGELFF. The CDR3 bases are TGTGCCAGCAGCCTGGGGTTCGGGGAGCTGTTTTTT.

This clonotype has just a few counts. The gene calls are TRBV7-2 and TRBJ2-3; TRBD2 is a possible D gene (6 bases). The CDR3 runs to 18 residues. The germline CDR1 and CDR2 sequences are SGHTA and FQGNSA. V was clipped by 7 bases and J by 0 bases, with 23 bases between them. CDR3 bases: TGTGCCAGCACCGTAACGGGACTCAGGGATCCTAGCACAGATACGCAGTATTTT. It specifies CASTVTGLRDPSTDTQYF.

This clonotype was recorded once. The chain combines TRBV15 with TRBJ1-5; unclear D gene. The CDR3 runs to 14 residues. Germline loops: CDR1 LNHNV, CDR2 YYDKDF (reference sequence). Between the trimmed V and J ends, which lost 3 bases and 6 bases, there was a span of 12 bases. The CDR3 coding sequence is TGTGCCACCAGCAGCGAGGAGTTCGGTCAGCCCCAGCATTTT. Translated: CATSSEEFGQPQHF.